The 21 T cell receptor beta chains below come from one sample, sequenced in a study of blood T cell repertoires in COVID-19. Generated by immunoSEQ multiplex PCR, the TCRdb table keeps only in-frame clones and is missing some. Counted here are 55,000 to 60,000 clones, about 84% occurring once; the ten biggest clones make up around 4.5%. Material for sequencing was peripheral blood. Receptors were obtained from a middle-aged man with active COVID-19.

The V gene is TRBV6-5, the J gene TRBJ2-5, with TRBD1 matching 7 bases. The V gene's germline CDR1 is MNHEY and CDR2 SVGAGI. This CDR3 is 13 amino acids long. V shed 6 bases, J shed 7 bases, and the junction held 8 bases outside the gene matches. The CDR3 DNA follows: TGTGCCAGCAGCCGGACAGGTTATTGGACCCAGTACTTC. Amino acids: CASSRTGYWTQYF.

CDR3 sequence: CASSPSGTVFNNEQFF. The CDR3 DNA follows: TGTGCCAGCAGCCCTTCCGGGACTGTCTTTAATAATGAGCAGTTCTTC. The chain employs TRBV5-8 and TRBJ2-1; the D gene is possibly TRBD2 (6 bases). The V end was cut by 4 bases, the J end by 7 bases, with 21 bases between. Germline assignment: CDR1 SGHTS and CDR2 YDEGEE. CDR3 size: 16 residues.

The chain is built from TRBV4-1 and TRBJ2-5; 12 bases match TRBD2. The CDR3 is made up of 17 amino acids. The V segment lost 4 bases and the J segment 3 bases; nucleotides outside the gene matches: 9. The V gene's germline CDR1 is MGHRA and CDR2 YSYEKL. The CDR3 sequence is CASSRRARLAGEETQYF. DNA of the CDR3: TGCGCCAGCAGCCGTAGGGCAAGACTAGCGGGAGAAGAGACCCAGTACTTC.

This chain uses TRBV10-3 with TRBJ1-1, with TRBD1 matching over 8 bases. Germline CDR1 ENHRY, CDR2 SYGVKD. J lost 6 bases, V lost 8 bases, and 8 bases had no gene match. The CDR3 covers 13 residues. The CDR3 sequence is CAIGDRGPPEAFF. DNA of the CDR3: TGTGCCATCGGCGACAGGGGCCCCCCTGAAGCTTTCTTT.

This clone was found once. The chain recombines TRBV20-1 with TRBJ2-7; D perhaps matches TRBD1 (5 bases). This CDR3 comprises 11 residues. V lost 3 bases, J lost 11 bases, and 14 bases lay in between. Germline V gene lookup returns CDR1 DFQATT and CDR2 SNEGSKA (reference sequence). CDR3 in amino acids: CSASAAPREYF. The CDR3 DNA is TGCAGTGCTAGCGCGGCACCCAGGGAGTACTTC.

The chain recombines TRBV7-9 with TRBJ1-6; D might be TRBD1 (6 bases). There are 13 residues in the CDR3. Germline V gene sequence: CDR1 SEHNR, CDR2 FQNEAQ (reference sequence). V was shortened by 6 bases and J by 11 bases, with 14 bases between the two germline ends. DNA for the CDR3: TGTGCCAGCAGATCACAGGGAACCGCACCCCTCCACTTT. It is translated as CASRSQGTAPLHF.

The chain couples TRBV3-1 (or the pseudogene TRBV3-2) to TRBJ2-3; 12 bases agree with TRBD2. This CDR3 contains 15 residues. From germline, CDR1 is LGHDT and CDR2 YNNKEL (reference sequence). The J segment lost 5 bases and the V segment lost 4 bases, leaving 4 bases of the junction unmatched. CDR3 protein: CASSPLAGGRDTQYF. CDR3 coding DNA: TGTGCCAGCAGCCCACTAGCGGGAGGAAGAGATACGCAGTATTTT.

CDR3 DNA sequence: TGTGCCAGCAGTTCCCGGCCAGGTGGCACAGATACGCAGTATTTT. Amino acid sequence: CASSSRPGGTDTQYF. This sequence joins TRBV27 and TRBJ2-3, with D unresolved. V lost 4 bases, J lost 1 base, and 12 bases lay in between. The germline V gene encodes CDR1 MNHEY and CDR2 SMNVEV (reference sequence). The CDR3 runs to 15 residues.

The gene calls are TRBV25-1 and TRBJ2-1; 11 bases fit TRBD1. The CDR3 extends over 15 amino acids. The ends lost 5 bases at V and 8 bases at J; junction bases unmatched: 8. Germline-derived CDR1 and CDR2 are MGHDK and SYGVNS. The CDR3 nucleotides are TGTGCCAGCAGTCCCCGGACAGGGGGCTGGGATGAGCAGTTCTTC. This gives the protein CASSPRTGGWDEQFF.

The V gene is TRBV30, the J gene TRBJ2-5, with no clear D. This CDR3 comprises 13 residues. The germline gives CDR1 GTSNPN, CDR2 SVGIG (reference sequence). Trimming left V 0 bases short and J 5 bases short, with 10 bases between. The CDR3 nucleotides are TGTGCCTGGAGTGTAGCCAGGATGGAGACCCAGTACTTC. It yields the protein CAWSVARMETQYF.

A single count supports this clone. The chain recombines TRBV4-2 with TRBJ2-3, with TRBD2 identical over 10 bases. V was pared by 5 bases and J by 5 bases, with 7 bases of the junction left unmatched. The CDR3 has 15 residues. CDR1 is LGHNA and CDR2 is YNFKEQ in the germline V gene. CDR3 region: CASSSSGRAEDTQYF. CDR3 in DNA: TGTGCCAGCAGCTCCAGCGGGAGGGCCGAAGATACGCAGTATTTT.

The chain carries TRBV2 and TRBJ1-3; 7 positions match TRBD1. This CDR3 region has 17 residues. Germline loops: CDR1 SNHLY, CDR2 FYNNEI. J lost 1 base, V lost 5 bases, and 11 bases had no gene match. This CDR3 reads CASSPRQGPISGNTIYF. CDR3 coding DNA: TGTGCCAGCAGTCCCCGACAGGGCCCGATTTCTGGAAACACCATATATTTT.

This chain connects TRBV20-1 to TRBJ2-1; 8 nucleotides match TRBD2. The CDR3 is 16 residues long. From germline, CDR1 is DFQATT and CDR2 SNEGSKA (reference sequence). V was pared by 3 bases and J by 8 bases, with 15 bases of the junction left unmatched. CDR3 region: CSASSGEGLAGDEQFF. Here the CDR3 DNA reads TGCAGTGCTAGTTCCGGCGAGGGGCTAGCGGGCGATGAGCAGTTCTTC.

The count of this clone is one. As DNA, the CDR3 is TGTGCCAGCAGTGAAATAGGGGACAGGGGTGGGGGCTACACCTTC. Translating gives CASSEIGDRGGGYTF. The V gene is TRBV6-1, the J gene TRBJ1-2; 10 nucleotides line up with TRBD1. The CDR3 sequence is 15 residues long. CDR1 is MNHNS, CDR2 SASEGT, per germline. V lost 2 bases, J lost 8 bases, and 8 bases stayed unmatched.

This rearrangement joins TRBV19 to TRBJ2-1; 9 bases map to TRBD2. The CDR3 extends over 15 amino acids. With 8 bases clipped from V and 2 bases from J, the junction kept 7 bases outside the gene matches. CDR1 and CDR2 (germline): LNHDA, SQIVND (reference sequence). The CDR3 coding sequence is TGTGCCAGTGCCACTAGCGGGTTTACCTACAATGAGCAGTTCTTC. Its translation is CASATSGFTYNEQFF. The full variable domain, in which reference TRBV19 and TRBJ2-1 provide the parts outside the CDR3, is DGGITQSPKYLFRKEGQNVTLSCEQNLNHDAMYWYRQDPGQGLRLIYYSQIVNDFQKGDIAEGYSVSREKKESFPLTVTSAQKNPTAFYLCASATSGFTYNEQFFGPGTRLTVL.

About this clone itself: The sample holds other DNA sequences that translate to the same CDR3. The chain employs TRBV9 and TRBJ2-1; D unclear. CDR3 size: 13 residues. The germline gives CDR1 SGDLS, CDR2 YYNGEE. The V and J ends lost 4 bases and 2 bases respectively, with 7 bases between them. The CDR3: CASSPSTYNEQFF. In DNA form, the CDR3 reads TGTGCCAGCAGCCCTTCTACCTACAATGAGCAGTTCTTC.

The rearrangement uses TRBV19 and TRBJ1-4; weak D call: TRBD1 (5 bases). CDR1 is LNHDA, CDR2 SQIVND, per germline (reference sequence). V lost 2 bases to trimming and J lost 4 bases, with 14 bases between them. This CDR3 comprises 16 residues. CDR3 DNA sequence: TGTGCCAGTAGTATATTCGCAGACAGAAGTAATGAAAAACTGTTTTTT. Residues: CASSIFADRSNEKLFF.

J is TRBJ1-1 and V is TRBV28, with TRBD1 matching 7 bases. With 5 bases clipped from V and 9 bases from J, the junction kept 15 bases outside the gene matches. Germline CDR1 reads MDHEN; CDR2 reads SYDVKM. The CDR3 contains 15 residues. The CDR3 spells CASSNSQGVGRKAFF. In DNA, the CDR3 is TGTGCCAGCAGTAACTCGCAGGGGGTAGGTCGGAAAGCTTTCTTT.

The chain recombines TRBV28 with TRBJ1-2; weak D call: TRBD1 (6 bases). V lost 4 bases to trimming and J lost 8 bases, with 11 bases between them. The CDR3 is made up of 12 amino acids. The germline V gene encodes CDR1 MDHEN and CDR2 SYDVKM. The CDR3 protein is CASSSGARGYTF. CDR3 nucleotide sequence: TGTGCCAGCAGTTCAGGGGCGCGGGGCTACACCTTC.

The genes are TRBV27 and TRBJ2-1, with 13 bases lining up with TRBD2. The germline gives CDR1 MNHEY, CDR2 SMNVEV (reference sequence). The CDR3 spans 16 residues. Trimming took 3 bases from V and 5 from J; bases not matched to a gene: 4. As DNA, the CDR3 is TGTGCCAGCAGTTTCGGGGGACTAGCGGGAAACAATGAGCAGTTCTTC. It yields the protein CASSFGGLAGNNEQFF.

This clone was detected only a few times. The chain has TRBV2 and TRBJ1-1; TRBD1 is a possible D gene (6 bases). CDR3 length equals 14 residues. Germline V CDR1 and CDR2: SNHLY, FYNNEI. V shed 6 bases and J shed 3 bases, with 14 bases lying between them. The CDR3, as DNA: TGTGCCAGCAGCGCCGACAGGTGGGACACTGAAGCTTTCTTT. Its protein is CASSADRWDTEAFF.